The 31 T cell receptor beta chains below come from one sample, sequenced in a study of spatial heterogeneity in lung cancer. Time point of the sample: sample taken at primary tumor resection. Via MiXCR, TCRdb re-called the 5' RACE reads, giving one row per CDR3 protein. The data hold approximately 3,300 distinct CDR3 sequences, with more than 3% observed a single time. Sequenced here: lung tissue, sampled at surgery. These receptors were obtained from a human donor with early-stage non-small cell lung cancer.

This clonotype ranks as medium-sized (0.01 to 0.1%). This beta chain is an unintended read in a library built for alpha chains; its size means little. The chain is built from TRBV12-3 or TRBV12-4 and TRBJ2-7; D may be TRBD1 or TRBD2 (5 bases each). The V and J ends lost 10 bases and 4 bases respectively, with 17 bases between them. The CDR3 runs 13 residues. Here the CDR3 reads CATTGTYPYEQYF. CDR3 DNA sequence: TGTGCCACAACCGGGACCTACCCATACGAGCAGTACTTC.

This clonotype counts as medium-sized (0.01 to 0.1%). This beta chain is a stray sequence in a library constructed for alpha chains; its clone size is not meaningful. The chain joins TRBV5-4 to TRBJ2-2; TRBD2 matches 12 bases. This CDR3 region has 16 residues. Trimming at V came to 4 bases and at J to 6 bases, leaving 7 bases not matched to a gene. Germline V gene lookup returns CDR1 SGHNT and CDR2 YYREEE (reference sequence). In DNA form, the CDR3 reads TGTGCCAGCAGCCCGCCTAGCGGGGGGGCCTCCGGGGAGCTGTTTTTT. It specifies CASSPPSGGASGELFF.

This clonotype rates as medium-sized (0.01 to 0.1%). The library was designed around alpha chains, so this beta chain is a stray read whose abundance carries little weight. J is TRBJ2-3 and V is TRBV5-1; 16 bases map to TRBD2. V gave up 3 bases and J gave up 4 bases; unmatched junction bases: 2. The CDR3 is made up of 16 amino acids. The germline V gene encodes CDR1 SGHRS and CDR2 YFSETQ. The CDR3 DNA follows: TGCGCCAGCAGCTCCGGGACTAGCGGGGGGGCAGATACGCAGTATTTT. As protein: CASSSGTSGGADTQYF.

About this clonotype: This beta chain represents an off-target read in a library built for alpha chains; its size is of limited meaning. The rearrangement uses TRBV11-2 and TRBJ2-6; D is perhaps TRBD1 (6 bases). The CDR3 length is 17 residues. Germline V CDR1 and CDR2: SGHAT, FQNNGV. CDR3 bases: TGTCGTGATCCTTACACGGGACACAGTACAGGGGCCAACGTCCTGACTTTC. Translation gives CRDPYTGHSTGANVLTF.

This clonotype was found a few times. A library made for alpha chains picked up this beta chain off target, so its size means little. CDR3 in DNA: TGTGCCAGCAGCTTGGGACTTAGGAATCCCTCTGGCTACACCTTC. It translates to CASSLGLRNPSGYTF. V gene TRBV5-4 combines with J gene TRBJ1-2; no firm D call. This CDR3 has 15 residues. Trimming pared 0 bases from V and 7 bases from J, leaving 16 bases between. The germline CDR1 and CDR2 sequences are SGHNT and YYREEE (reference sequence). Filled out from reference TRBV5-4 and TRBJ1-2, the complete variable domain reads ETGVTQSPTHLIKTRGQQVTLRCSSQSGHNTVSWYQQALGQGPQFIFQYYREEENGRGNFPPRFSGLQFPNYSSELNVNALELDDSALYLCASSLGLRNPSGYTFGSGTRLTVV.

Relative to its sample, this clonotype is medium-sized. The size of this beta chain means little, since it is a stray read in a library made for alpha chains. The CDR3 spells CASSLQGKSTGELFF. CDR3 nucleotide sequence: TGCGCCAGCAGCTTACAGGGGAAGAGCACCGGGGAGCTGTTTTTT. The V gene is TRBV5-1, the J gene TRBJ2-2; 7 positions agree with TRBD1. In germline, CDR1 is SGHRS, CDR2 YFSETQ. With 2 bases clipped from V and 4 bases from J, the junction kept 5 bases outside the gene matches. The CDR3 loop spans 15 amino acids.

Sample share makes this clonotype medium-sized. This beta chain is a stray read from a library made for alpha chains; its abundance is not meaningful. The genes are TRBV5-1 and TRBJ1-1; D gene unclear. CDR1 SGHRS and CDR2 YFSETQ come from the germline V gene. V lost 5 bases, J lost 5 bases, and 16 bases lay in between. This CDR3 contains 14 residues. The CDR3 DNA follows: TGCGCCAGCAGAGATCTGAGCGGGGAGACTGAAGCTTTCTTT. Translating it yields CASRDLSGETEAFF.

A word on this clonotype: This beta chain is an off-target read within a library intended for alpha chains, so its frequency means little. The chain recombines TRBV29-1 with TRBJ2-5, with 12 positions matching TRBD2. V shed 3 bases and J 4 bases; nucleotides not matched to a gene: 9. This CDR3 has 16 residues. CDR1 SQVTM and CDR2 ANQGSEA come from the germline V gene. For the CDR3, the DNA is TGCAGCGTTGATTTGCTAGCGGGGGGGCCTCGAGAGACCCAGTACTTC. It codes for CSVDLLAGGPRETQYF.

This clonotype rates as medium-sized. Because the library targeted alpha chains, this beta chain is an off-target read whose size means little. The J gene is TRBJ1-2, the V gene TRBV30; no definite D call. The V gene's germline CDR1 is GTSNPN and CDR2 SVGIG (reference sequence). This CDR3 has 15 residues. Trimming stripped 2 bases from V and 1 base from J, with 14 bases between. The CDR3 coding sequence is TGTGCCTGGAGTCATCGGCAGGCAATTAACTATGGCTACACCTTC. As protein: CAWSHRQAINYGYTF.

This clonotype was counted between two and nine times. This beta chain came through as a stray read in a library set up for alpha chains, and its size says little. This CDR3 reads CASSSLDKSNTEAFF. The CDR3 DNA follows: TGTGCCAGCAGTTCACTAGACAAATCGAACACTGAAGCTTTCTTT. The gene calls are TRBV6-6 and TRBJ1-1; D unclear. The V end was cut by 4 bases, the J end by 1 base, with 13 bases between. The CDR3 length is 15 residues. Per the germline V gene, CDR1 is MNHNY and CDR2 is SVGAGI (reference sequence).

In its sample, this clonotype ranks as medium-sized. Being off target in a library aimed at alpha chains, this beta chain has a size of little meaning. This chain links TRBV7-2 with TRBJ2-6, with D perhaps matching TRBD2 (6 bases). CDR1 is SGHTA, CDR2 FQGNSA, per germline. V lost 5 bases to trimming and J lost 0 bases, with 14 bases between them. The CDR3 runs to 17 residues. The CDR3 nucleotides read TGTGCCAGCAGCCCCCGGGGGAAACTCTCTGGGGCCAACGTCCTGACTTTC. Translated: CASSPRGKLSGANVLTF.

This clonotype came up many times. This beta chain represents an off-target read in a library built for alpha chains; its size is of limited meaning. The V gene is TRBV4-2, the J gene TRBJ2-1, with TRBD1 matching over 10 bases. CDR1 and CDR2 from the germline V gene are LGHNA and YNFKEQ. The CDR3 contains 14 residues. Trimming at V came to 4 bases and at J to 8 bases, leaving 5 bases not matched to a gene. The CDR3 DNA reads as TGTGCCAGCAGCCCCCGGGACAGGGGATATGAGCAGTTCTTC. It encodes CASSPRDRGYEQFF.

This clonotype was seen more than once but under ten times. This beta chain turned up in a library designed for alpha chains; as an off-target read, its abundance says little. The chain employs TRBV20-1 and TRBJ2-3; D not certain. V was trimmed by 6 bases and J by 0 bases, leaving 10 bases between them. The CDR3 totals 13 residues. Germline CDR1 reads DFQATT; CDR2 reads SNEGSKA (reference sequence). CDR3 region: CSALHFSTDTQYF. Here the CDR3 DNA reads TGCAGTGCCTTACACTTTAGCACAGATACGCAGTATTTT.

Within the sample, this clonotype is medium-sized. For a library built for alpha chains, this beta chain is a stray read; little rests on its size. The genes are TRBV7-8 and TRBJ2-1; no clear D. Trimming left V 7 bases short and J 10 bases short, with 17 bases between. This CDR3 has 13 residues. Germline-derived CDR1 and CDR2 are SGHVS and FQNEAQ. CDR3 in DNA: TGTGCCAGCACCGTTGGAAGGGTAAAAGAGCAGTTCTTC. Amino acid sequence: CASTVGRVKEQFF.

This clonotype was picked up many times. With the library built for alpha chains, this beta chain is off target and its frequency is not meaningful. This chain connects TRBV20-1 to TRBJ2-5, with D possibly matching TRBD1 (5 bases). The CDR3 has 17 residues. Trimming removed 2 bases at V and 1 base at J, with 20 bases between. CDR1 is DFQATT, CDR2 SNEGSKA, per germline (reference sequence). The CDR3 region has the DNA TGCAGTGCTAGACGTATACTGGGGCCTTCTCTCCAAGAGACCCAGTACTTC. Translation: CSARRILGPSLQETQYF.

On this clonotype itself: Since it is a stray read in a library aimed at alpha chains, this beta chain has a size that is not meaningful. The chain joins TRBV28 to TRBJ1-1, with D unclear. This CDR3 is 11 amino acids long. Trimming stripped 7 bases from V and 2 bases from J, with 5 bases between. Germline values: CDR1 MDHEN, CDR2 SYDVKM. The CDR3 sequence is CASNRNTEAFF. The DNA of the CDR3 is TGTGCCAGCAATCGTAACACTGAAGCTTTCTTT.

At least ten counts were recorded for this clonotype. The library was prepared for alpha chains; this beta chain is a stray read, so its frequency means little. This chain connects TRBV3-1 to TRBJ2-1, with D possibly matching TRBD1 (6 bases). Germline lookup yields CDR1 LGHDT and CDR2 YNNKEL (reference sequence). Trimming cost V 6 bases and J 0 bases, with 9 bases left between them. This CDR3 is built from 14 residues. CDR3 region: CASRYRDSYNEQFF. The DNA of the CDR3 is TGTGCCAGCAGGTACAGGGACTCCTACAATGAGCAGTTCTTC.

Details on this clonotype: This beta chain is off target for a library built for alpha chains, so its abundance means little. V gene TRBV12-3 or TRBV12-4 combines with J gene TRBJ1-2; unclear D gene. This CDR3 region has 14 residues. The V end was cut by 5 bases, the J end by 0 bases, with 10 bases between. CDR3 sequence: CASSLSGANYGYTF. CDR3 sequence (DNA): TGTGCCAGCAGTCTAAGCGGAGCTAACTATGGCTACACCTTC.

By sample share, this clonotype is medium-sized. Within a library made for alpha chains, this beta chain is off target, and its count is uninformative. The rearrangement joins TRBV5-1 to TRBJ2-7; unclear D gene. V lost 0 bases, J lost 0 bases, and 13 bases lay in between. Germline V gene data show CDR1 as SGHRS and CDR2 as YFSETQ. The CDR3 sequence is 16 residues long. The CDR3 region has the DNA TGCGCCAGCAGCTTGGATCCTAGTCAAAGCTCCTACGAGCAGTACTTC. It yields the protein CASSLDPSQSSYEQYF. The whole variable domain, remainder taken from reference TRBV5-1 and TRBJ2-7, is KAGVTQTPRYLIKTRGQQVTLSCSPISGHRSVSWYQQTPGQGLQFLFEYFSETQRNKGNFPGRFSGRQFSNSRSEMNVSTLELGDSALYLCASSLDPSQSSYEQYFGPGTRLTVT.

By proportion, this clonotype is medium-sized. Because this beta chain is a stray read in a library intended to capture alpha chains, its abundance should not be given much weight. The chain recombines TRBV7-8 with TRBJ1-5, with D unresolved. Looked up from germline, CDR1 is SGHVS and CDR2 is FQNEAQ. V lost 3 bases, J lost 0 bases, and 6 bases lay in between. The CDR3 loop spans 14 amino acids. CDR3 DNA: TGTGCCAGCAGCTTCTCAGGTAGCAATCAGCCCCAGCATTTT. Translation gives CASSFSGSNQPQHF.

By sample fraction, this clonotype is medium-sized. This beta chain is a stray read from a library made for alpha chains; its abundance is not meaningful. The chain couples TRBV20-1 to TRBJ2-1; 8 bases fit TRBD2. V lost 8 bases to trimming and J lost 0 bases; unmatched junction nucleotides: 6. This CDR3 spans 14 amino acids. CDR1 is DFQATT and CDR2 is SNEGSKA in the germline V gene (reference sequence). The CDR3 is CSSQRGSSYNEQFF. DNA for the CDR3: TGCAGTTCCCAGCGGGGGAGCTCCTACAATGAGCAGTTCTTC.

With regard to this clonotype: With the library built for alpha chains, this beta chain is off target and its frequency is not meaningful. The V gene is TRBV10-3, the J gene TRBJ1-1; D perhaps matches TRBD1 (5 bases). Between the trimmed V and J ends, which lost 10 bases and 1 base, there was a span of 10 bases. CDR3 size: 12 residues. Germline CDR1 reads ENHRY; CDR2 reads SYGVKD. DNA for the CDR3: TGTGCCAGTCGCACAGGGAACACTGAAGCTTTCTTT. Amino acids: CASRTGNTEAFF.

This clonotype was seen many times. As an off-target read in a library built for alpha chains, this beta chain has a frequency of little significance. This chain links TRBV19 with TRBJ2-1; D not resolved. Germline assignment: CDR1 LNHDA and CDR2 SQIVND (reference sequence). This CDR3 spans 16 amino acids. Trimming took 4 bases from V and 7 from J, leaving 20 bases between them. The CDR3 protein is CASSTAATLLGNEQFF. In DNA form, the CDR3 reads TGTGCCAGTAGTACCGCAGCTACTCTTTTAGGTAATGAGCAGTTCTTC.

By share, this clonotype counts as medium-sized. The library was built for alpha chains, so this beta chain is an off-target read and its size means little. The chain couples TRBV7-8 to TRBJ1-4, with 8 bases fitting TRBD1. The germline V gene encodes CDR1 SGHVS and CDR2 FQNEAQ. After removal of 2 bases from V and 7 bases from J, the junction contained 3 bases not matched to a gene. The CDR3 has 14 residues. The CDR3, as DNA: TGTGCCAGCAGCTTATCAGGGGGCGGTGAAAAACTGTTTTTT. It codes for CASSLSGGGEKLFF.

The sample holds many counts of this clonotype. This beta chain is a stray sequence in a library constructed for alpha chains; its clone size is not meaningful. CDR3 protein: CASSQVGRASGLNEQFF. DNA of the CDR3: TGTGCCAGCAGCCAAGTTGGTAGGGCTAGCGGTTTGAATGAGCAGTTCTTC. The chain uses TRBV14 and TRBJ2-1; 7 positions agree with TRBD2. The ends lost 1 base at V and 7 bases at J; junction bases unmatched: 13. CDR1 is SGHDN, CDR2 FVKESK, per germline. CDR3 length equals 17 residues.

The sample holds many counts of this clonotype. Within a library made for alpha chains, this beta chain is off target, and its count is uninformative. The rearrangement joins TRBV14 to TRBJ1-1; D remains ambiguous. This CDR3 contains 13 residues. Trimming cost V 0 bases and J 10 bases, with 12 bases left between them. Germline V lookup: CDR1 SGHDN, CDR2 FVKESK. CDR3 protein: CASSQDGRGIAFF. The CDR3 DNA reads as TGTGCCAGCAGCCAAGATGGCCGGGGAATAGCTTTCTTT.

For this clonotype: The library was designed around alpha chains, so this beta chain is a stray read whose abundance carries little weight. The chain links TRBV10-3 to TRBJ1-2, with a possible D match to TRBD1 (6 bases). Germline V gives CDR1 ENHRY, CDR2 SYGVKD. Trimming removed 0 bases at V and 8 bases at J, with 10 bases between. The CDR3 loop spans 13 amino acids. CDR3 sequence (DNA): TGTGCCATCAGTGAGTCTTCAGGGGAAGGCTACACCTTC. Translating it yields CAISESSGEGYTF.

This clonotype ranks as large. This beta chain is off target for a library built for alpha chains, so its abundance means little. The J gene is TRBJ1-1, the V gene TRBV12-3 or TRBV12-4; D not certain. The CDR3 consists of 14 residues. Trimming cost V 2 bases and J 0 bases, with 7 bases left between them. In nucleotides, the CDR3 is TGTGCCAGCAGTTTAAGGCAGCTGAACACTGAAGCTTTCTTT. This translates into CASSLRQLNTEAFF.

This clonotype came up many times. The size of this beta chain means little, since it is a stray read in a library made for alpha chains. CDR3 amino acids: CASSYPVDRRSGNTIYF. The CDR3 bases are TGTGCCAGCAGTTACCCCGTGGACCGCCGCTCTGGAAACACCATATATTTT. The chain is built from TRBV27 and TRBJ1-3; D uncertain. Germline V gives CDR1 MNHEY, CDR2 SMNVEV (reference sequence). V lost 4 bases and J lost 0, with 16 bases in between. CDR3 length: 17 amino acids.

This clonotype was seen at least ten times. Because the library targeted alpha chains, this beta chain is an off-target read whose size means little. The chain links TRBV4-3 to TRBJ2-6, with 7 bases lining up with TRBD1. The CDR3 sequence is 18 residues long. After removal of 1 base from V and 0 bases from J, the junction contained 6 bases not matched to a gene. CDR1 is LGHNA, CDR2 YSLEER, per germline. For the CDR3, the DNA is TGCGCCAGCAGCCAAGTCGGACAGGCCCTCTCTGGGGCCAACGTCCTGACTTTC. It is translated as CASSQVGQALSGANVLTF.

This clonotype was seen repeatedly, ten times or more. This beta chain slipped into a library made for alpha chains as a stray read, so its size is not meaningful. The J gene is TRBJ1-1, the V gene TRBV12-3 or TRBV12-4, with 7 bases that match TRBD1. This CDR3 spans 15 amino acids. V trimming: 5 bases; J trimming: 4 bases; junction bases outside the gene matches: 10. The CDR3 spells CASSPPGGVSTEAFF. DNA for the CDR3: TGTGCCAGCAGTCCTCCAGGGGGGGTGAGCACTGAAGCTTTCTTT.